The 21 T cell receptor beta chains reported below all come from one sample, sequenced in a study of blood T cell repertoires in COVID-19. Libraries were prepared by immunoSEQ multiplex PCR; TCRdb keeps only in-frame clonotypes and omits some of them. The profile covers roughly 70,000 clones, with around nine tenths appearing a single time and about 1.3% taken by the ten largest. Sequences were obtained from peripheral blood. The receptors derive from a human donor in a cohort sampled during active COVID-19.

This chain uses TRBV5-1 with TRBJ2-3; D remains ambiguous. This CDR3 comprises 14 residues. The ends were cut back, 0 bases at V and 4 bases at J, with 9 bases in the middle. Looked up from germline, CDR1 is SGHRS and CDR2 is YFSETQ. The CDR3 DNA sequence: TGCGCCAGCAGCTTGGGGCAGGCGTCAGATACGCAGTATTTT. Amino acid sequence: CASSLGQASDTQYF.

The gene calls are TRBV5-1 and TRBJ1-5; D unclear. The CDR3 is 13 amino acids. Germline V lookup: CDR1 SGHRS, CDR2 YFSETQ. V lost 1 base to trimming and J lost 3 bases, with 5 bases between them. This CDR3 reads CASSLYPNQPQHF. CDR3 DNA sequence: TGCGCCAGCAGCTTGTATCCCAATCAGCCCCAGCATTTT.

The rearrangement joins TRBV29-1 to TRBJ2-1; 7 bases are shared with TRBD1. V lost 4 bases and J lost 5; bases outside the gene matches: 5. Germline CDR1 is SQVTM and CDR2 is ANQGSEA. The CDR3 is 13 amino acids. This chain's CDR3 is CSVGGTDDNEQFF. CDR3 bases: TGCAGCGTTGGTGGGACAGACGACAATGAGCAGTTCTTC.

This clone came up once. The chain's CDR3 is CASSQVGRGREEAFF. The CDR3 bases are TGTGCCAGCAGCCAAGTCGGTAGGGGGCGCGAAGAAGCTTTCTTT. The chain links TRBV4-2 to TRBJ1-1; TRBD1 matches at 7 bases. The CDR3 is made up of 15 amino acids. Per germline, CDR1 LGHNA and CDR2 YNFKEQ. With 1 base clipped from V and 8 bases from J, the junction kept 10 bases outside the gene matches.

The chain links TRBV7-2 to TRBJ2-7; 9 bases agree with TRBD1. V was clipped by 3 bases and J by 2 bases; unmatched bases: 14. The CDR3 consists of 18 residues. CDR1 SGHTA and CDR2 FQGNSA come from the germline V gene. In nucleotides, the CDR3 is TGTGCCAGCAGCTTTCCGGGACAGGGAAGGGACCTTCCCTACGAGCAGTACTTC. This encodes CASSFPGQGRDLPYEQYF.

This clone has a handful of counts. V and J are TRBV12-5 and TRBJ2-1, with D perhaps matching TRBD2 (5 bases). Germline loops: CDR1 LGHNT, CDR2 FRNRAP. The CDR3 sequence is 14 residues long. Trimming took 1 base from V and 8 from J, leaving 12 bases between them. CDR3 nucleotides: TGTGCTAGTGGTTTGGGACTACCCGGCCATGAGCAGTTCTTC. Its protein is CASGLGLPGHEQFF.

V usage is TRBV6-5 and J usage is TRBJ2-1; possible D gene TRBD2, 6 bases. Germline V gives CDR1 MNHEY, CDR2 SVGAGI. V shed 4 bases and J shed 6 bases, with 7 bases lying between them. This CDR3 spans 12 amino acids. This CDR3 reads CASSLTSNEQFF. The CDR3 coding sequence is TGTGCCAGCAGTTTGACTAGCAATGAGCAGTTCTTC.

The chain has TRBV7-9 and TRBJ2-6, with D uncertain. This CDR3 spans 14 amino acids. V lost 1 base and J lost 4, with 5 bases in between. Germline V CDR1 and CDR2: SEHNR, FQNEAQ (reference sequence). CDR3 region: CASSLESGANVLTF. CDR3 bases: TGTGCCAGCAGCTTAGAATCAGGGGCCAACGTCCTGACTTTC. Based on the CDR3 plus reference TRBV7-9 and TRBJ2-6, the full variable domain is DTGVSQNPRHKITKRGQNVTFRCDPISEHNRLYWYRQTLGQGPEFLTYFQNEAQLEKSRLLSDRFSAERPKGSFSTLEIQRTEQGDSAMYLCASSLESGANVLTFGAGSRLTVL.

This clone was picked up one time. This chain joins TRBV28 and TRBJ2-5; 11 nucleotides line up with TRBD2. V trimming: 2 bases; J trimming: 5 bases; junction bases outside the gene matches: 7. Germline V gene sequence: CDR1 MDHEN, CDR2 SYDVKM. This CDR3 contains 16 residues. This CDR3 reads CASSLPPASGRETQYF. The CDR3 nucleotides read TGTGCCAGCAGTTTACCCCCGGCTAGCGGGAGGGAGACCCAGTACTTC.

The genes are TRBV30 and TRBJ1-6; 10 bases map to TRBD1. CDR3 length: 15 residues. Trimming cost V 3 bases and J 4 bases; bases outside gene matches: 3. Germline CDR1 reads GTSNPN; CDR2 reads SVGIG (reference sequence). CDR3 DNA sequence: TGTGCCTGGAGGGGGGACAGGGGATATAATTCACCCCTCCACTTT. Protein sequence: CAWRGDRGYNSPLHF.

This chain connects TRBV5-6 to TRBJ2-7, with 8 bases lining up with TRBD2. Germline CDR1 and CDR2: SGHDT and YYEEEE. V was clipped by 2 bases and J by 1 base; unmatched bases: 8. The CDR3 totals 16 residues. The CDR3 region is CASSLYSGTNSYEQYV. DNA of the CDR3: TGTGCCAGCAGCTTATATAGCGGGACTAATTCCTACGAGCAGTACGTC.

The chain carries TRBV10-1 and TRBJ1-2; 9 nucleotides match TRBD1. The germline V gene has CDR1 WNHNN and CDR2 SYGVQD (reference sequence). This CDR3 is 13 amino acids long. The V gene end was trimmed by 9 bases and the J gene end by 7 bases; junction bases not matched to a gene: 9. CDR3 protein: CARPGQGLRGYTF. For the CDR3, the DNA is TGCGCCAGGCCAGGACAGGGGTTACGTGGCTACACCTTC.

This clone showed up just a few times. The J gene is TRBJ1-3, the V gene TRBV28; the match to TRBD1 covers 7 bases. This CDR3 has 16 amino acids. V was pared by 4 bases and J by 2 bases, with 8 bases of the junction left unmatched. Per germline, CDR1 MDHEN and CDR2 SYDVKM. CDR3 nucleotide sequence: TGTGCCAGCAGTTCTAGGGGAACAGGGGCTGGAAACACCATATATTTT. Translation gives CASSSRGTGAGNTIYF.

The chain uses TRBV2 and TRBJ1-2; D unclear. V was shortened by 4 bases and J by 2 bases, with 5 bases between the two germline ends. CDR1 SNHLY and CDR2 FYNNEI come from the germline V gene. This CDR3 has 12 amino acids. Here the CDR3 DNA reads TGTGCCAGCAGTGTCCAGAACTATGGCTACACCTTC. This translates into CASSVQNYGYTF.

This sequence joins TRBV24-1 and TRBJ1-1; 7 nucleotides align to TRBD1. CDR3 length: 13 amino acids. Trimming cost V 5 bases and J 4 bases; bases outside gene matches: 3. CDR1 and CDR2 (germline): KGHDR, SFDVKD. The CDR3 sequence is CATSVTGVTEAFF. In nucleotides, the CDR3 is TGTGCCACCAGTGTCACAGGGGTCACTGAAGCTTTCTTT.

V is TRBV4-1 and J is TRBJ2-5; 8 positions agree with TRBD2. The ends lost 4 bases at V and 1 base at J; junction bases unmatched: 5. Germline V lookup: CDR1 MGHRA, CDR2 YSYEKL. This CDR3 region has 15 residues. The CDR3 protein is CASSRQTSAQETQYF. The DNA for the CDR3 is TGCGCCAGCAGCCGGCAGACTAGCGCCCAAGAGACCCAGTACTTC.

This sequence joins TRBV4-1 and TRBJ2-3; 13 bases line up with TRBD2. CDR1 and CDR2 from the germline V gene are MGHRA and YSYEKL. The junction had 12 bases not matched to a gene; V was cut back by 10 bases and J by 2 bases. The CDR3 consists of 17 residues. CDR3 nucleotide sequence: TGCGCCACCTCAAGGACTAGCGGGAGTAGTCCCACAGATACGCAGTATTTT. This encodes CATSRTSGSSPTDTQYF.

The J gene is TRBJ2-1, the V gene TRBV6-1, with TRBD1 matching 10 bases. Germline values: CDR1 MNHNS, CDR2 SASEGT. The CDR3 length is 16 residues. Trimming took 0 bases from V and 7 from J; bases not matched to a gene: 6. The CDR3 nucleotides are TGTGCCAGCAGTGAAGCGACAGGGGGCGCAAGGAATGAGCAGTTCTTC. Protein: CASSEATGGARNEQFF.

The rearrangement joins TRBV28 to TRBJ2-7; 7 nucleotides agree with TRBD2. Germline V gene lookup returns CDR1 MDHEN and CDR2 SYDVKM. Losses at the gene ends were 3 bases for V and 3 bases for J; bases not matched to a gene: 5. This CDR3 spans 14 amino acids. The CDR3 protein is CASSLGGGLYEQYF. In nucleotides, the CDR3 is TGTGCCAGCAGTTTGGGGGGGGGACTCTACGAGCAGTACTTC.

The rearrangement joins TRBV5-1 to TRBJ1-1; D not resolved. Per the germline V gene, CDR1 is SGHRS and CDR2 is YFSETQ. The CDR3 loop spans 13 amino acids. Trimming pared 0 bases from V and 3 bases from J, leaving 6 bases between. The DNA of the CDR3 is TGCGCCAGCAGCTTGGCACAAGACACTGAAGCTTTCTTT. Protein: CASSLAQDTEAFF.

The chain recombines TRBV10-3 with TRBJ1-1, with 8 bases identical to TRBD1. There are 13 residues in the CDR3. The germline gives CDR1 ENHRY, CDR2 SYGVKD. The V segment lost 6 bases and the J segment 4 bases; nucleotides outside the gene matches: 4. The CDR3 sequence is CAISRQGSTEAFF. CDR3 in DNA: TGTGCCATCAGCAGACAGGGGAGCACTGAAGCTTTCTTT.